This T cell receptor (beta chain) was found in a study of ipilimumab plus nivolumab after autologous stem cell transplantation. Whole-study context: Patients received a median of 5 ipilimumab and 8 nivolumab doses.

Profiling relied on immunoSEQ multiplex PCR, and the TCRdb table lists in-frame clones only, not all of them. The sample contains about 9,800 clones, about 72% of which appear only once. The CDR3 contains 15 residues. V lost 0 bases and J lost 4; bases outside the gene matches: 7. Germline values: CDR1 SGHRS, CDR2 YFSETQ. Through week 26, nivolumab 3 mg/kg IV was given weeks 1, 4, 7, 10, then biweekly. The TCR originated in a female donor with multiple myeloma. J is TRBJ2-7 and V is TRBV5-1; 7 nucleotides line up with TRBD1. Sequenced material: PBMCs, taken in a trial of ipilimumab plus nivolumab as post-transplant consolidation. CDR3 protein: CASSLVPGGVYEQYF. CDR3 nucleotides: TGCGCCAGCAGCTTGGTACCAGGGGGAGTGTACGAGCAGTACTTC.